These 29 T cell receptor beta chains were sequenced from one sample in a study of CD8 T cells in ankylosing spondylitis. TCRdb ran MiXCR on the 5' RACE reads and lists one entry per CDR3 protein. The data show over 110,000 distinct CDR3 sequences, with roughly 8.3% seen just once and about 7.1% held by the top ten. The specimen was synovial fluid, either unsorted or a sorted T cell fraction (not recorded which). The receptors come from a male donor with ankylosing spondylitis.

The chain is built from TRBV28 and TRBJ2-1; D may be TRBD1 or TRBD2 (6 bases each). The germline CDR1 and CDR2 sequences are MDHEN and SYDVKM. Trimming pared 3 bases from V and 8 bases from J, leaving 23 bases between. The CDR3 spans 17 residues. The chain's CDR3 is CASSLWPGGGRSDEQFF. The CDR3 DNA follows: TGTGCCAGCAGTTTGTGGCCCGGGGGCGGACGAAGCGATGAGCAGTTCTTC.

This clonotype was observed a few times. The V call is TRBV20-1, the J call TRBJ2-5; maybe TRBD2 (5 bases). The CDR3 is 15 amino acids. V was cut by 0 bases and J by 5 bases, with 16 bases left in between. The germline gives CDR1 DFQATT, CDR2 SNEGSKA (reference sequence). The CDR3 reads CSARDSTRALETQYF. In nucleotides, the CDR3 is TGCAGTGCTAGAGATTCTACTAGAGCGCTGGAGACCCAGTACTTC.

This clonotype was seen a handful of times. The CDR3 region has the DNA TGTGCCAGCAGCTCGACAGGGGGCGCGCCGGAAGCTTTCTTT. Translation: CASSSTGGAPEAFF. This sequence joins TRBV7-2 and TRBJ1-1; the match to TRBD1 covers 10 bases. CDR3 length: 14 amino acids. The junction had 7 bases not matched to a gene; V was cut back by 4 bases and J by 8 bases. The germline V gene encodes CDR1 SGHTA and CDR2 FQGNSA.

Many counts were recorded for this clonotype. This chain connects TRBV10-3 to TRBJ1-1; D possibly corresponds to TRBD1 (6 bases). The CDR3 covers 15 residues. V was clipped by 0 bases and J by 4 bases, with 12 bases between them. In germline, CDR1 is ENHRY, CDR2 SYGVKD. Here the CDR3 DNA reads TGTGCCATCAGTGAGTCCGCAGGGGAAGGCACTGAAGCTTTCTTT. It is translated as CAISESAGEGTEAFF.

The chain combines TRBV5-1 with TRBJ2-1; no clear D. This CDR3 has 14 amino acids. Trimming removed 4 bases at V and 0 bases at J, with 8 bases between. Germline V lookup: CDR1 SGHRS, CDR2 YFSETQ. The CDR3 sequence: CASSPYGSYNEQFF. Written as DNA, the CDR3 is TGCGCCAGCAGCCCGTACGGCTCCTACAATGAGCAGTTCTTC.

V gene TRBV6-2 or TRBV6-3 combines with J gene TRBJ1-5; the D gene is possibly TRBD1 (5 bases). The CDR3 covers 14 residues. Germline V CDR1 and CDR2: MNHEY, SVGEGT. V lost 2 bases to trimming and J lost 0 bases, with 5 bases between them. CDR3 nucleotide sequence: TGTGCCAGCAGTTACGGGGGTAGCAATCAGCCCCAGCATTTT. Encoded protein: CASSYGGSNQPQHF.

This clonotype showed up many times. This rearrangement joins TRBV30 to TRBJ2-2, with D possibly TRBD2 on 6 matching bases. The germline V gene has CDR1 GTSNPN and CDR2 SVGIG (reference sequence). Trimming pared 0 bases from V and 5 bases from J, leaving 13 bases between. This CDR3 is 15 amino acids long. This chain's CDR3 is CAWSVFIGGTGELFF. As DNA, the CDR3 is TGTGCCTGGAGTGTTTTTATCGGGGGAACCGGGGAGCTGTTTTTT.

This clonotype has ten or more counts. V and J are TRBV10-3 and TRBJ1-2, with TRBD1 matching 11 bases. This CDR3 has 13 residues. Trimming took 6 bases from V and 4 from J; bases not matched to a gene: 1. From germline, CDR1 is ENHRY and CDR2 SYGVKD. In nucleotides, the CDR3 is TGTGCCATCAGGGGACAGGGGGTCTATGGCTACACCTTC. Translation: CAIRGQGVYGYTF.

The chain combines TRBV5-1 with TRBJ1-1; D remains unclear. Trimming cost V 3 bases and J 3 bases, with 12 bases left between them. Germline CDR1 SGHRS, CDR2 YFSETQ. The CDR3 loop spans 14 amino acids. CDR3 protein: CASSSDPTYTEAFF. The CDR3 coding sequence is TGCGCCAGCAGCTCCGATCCGACCTACACTGAAGCTTTCTTT.

This clonotype was recorded at least ten times. The genes are TRBV24-1 and TRBJ2-1; D is uncertain. From germline, CDR1 is KGHDR and CDR2 SFDVKD. CDR3 length: 15 residues. Between the trimmed V and J ends, which lost 1 base and 8 bases, there was a span of 14 bases. CDR3 region: CATSDLGRDRDEQFF. CDR3 coding DNA: TGTGCCACCAGTGATTTAGGCCGAGACCGAGATGAGCAGTTCTTC.

The chain carries TRBV28 and TRBJ2-3; 9 positions match TRBD2. This CDR3 is 16 amino acids long. Unmatched junction bases numbered 3, after V lost 2 bases and J lost 0 bases. Germline-derived CDR1 and CDR2 are MDHEN and SYDVKM. The CDR3 DNA reads as TGTGCCAGCAGTTTAGGACTAGCGAGGAGCACAGATACGCAGTATTTT. As protein: CASSLGLARSTDTQYF.

This clonotype has ten or more counts. The chain links TRBV28 to TRBJ2-7; 7 nucleotides align to TRBD1. With 2 bases clipped from V and 3 bases from J, the junction kept 10 bases outside the gene matches. The CDR3 covers 16 residues. Looked up from germline, CDR1 is MDHEN and CDR2 is SYDVKM. The CDR3 sequence: CASSLGSQGVIYEQYF. The CDR3 nucleotides read TGTGCCAGCAGTTTAGGATCCCAGGGGGTGATCTACGAGCAGTACTTC.

The chain employs TRBV4-3 and TRBJ2-3; TRBD2 matches at 9 bases. Germline V gene sequence: CDR1 LGHNA, CDR2 YSLEER. The ends lost 4 bases at V and 2 bases at J; junction bases unmatched: 13. The CDR3 extends over 18 amino acids. The CDR3 bases are TGCGCCAGCAGCCGCAAATCCGGGACTAGCTACCACACAGATACGCAGTATTTT. Protein product: CASSRKSGTSYHTDTQYF.

The chain is built from TRBV20-1 and TRBJ2-3; D possibly corresponds to TRBD2 (6 bases). The ends were cut back, 5 bases at V and 4 bases at J, with 16 bases in the middle. This CDR3 contains 14 residues. Germline V lookup: CDR1 DFQATT, CDR2 SNEGSKA (reference sequence). The DNA for the CDR3 is TGCAGTGCTCTAACTAGCTTCGGAGCAGATACGCAGTATTTT. This gives the protein CSALTSFGADTQYF.

This clonotype was seen ten or more times. The chain uses TRBV15 and TRBJ1-4; D gene unclear. Germline V gene data show CDR1 as LNHNV and CDR2 as YYDKDF (reference sequence). Trimming removed 0 bases at V and 7 bases at J, with 6 bases between. This CDR3 comprises 13 residues. The CDR3 loop reads CATSRDRLEKLFF. As DNA, the CDR3 is TGTGCCACCAGCAGAGACAGACTTGAAAAACTGTTTTTT. Together with reference TRBV15 and TRBJ1-4, the CDR3 gives the full variable domain: DAMVIQNPRYQVTQFGKPVTLSCSQTLNHNVMYWYQQKSSQAPKLLFHYYDKDFNNEADTPDNFQSRRPNTSFCFLDIRSPGLGDTAMYLCATSRDRLEKLFFGSGTQLSVL.

In this sample, this clonotype turned up many times. The chain combines TRBV7-2 with TRBJ2-7; D remains ambiguous. The V gene's germline CDR1 is SGHTA and CDR2 FQGNSA. V shed 1 base and J shed 2 bases, with 12 bases lying between them. The CDR3 contains 15 residues. CDR3 sequence reads: CASSLGNGPTYEQYF. CDR3 bases: TGTGCCAGCAGCTTAGGGAACGGGCCCACCTACGAGCAGTACTTC.

This clonotype was detected many times. The chain carries TRBV21-1 and TRBJ1-2; the D call TRBD1 from the table was never checked on the DNA. TRBV21-1 is a documented pseudogene. The CDR3 has 17 residues. The CDR3: CASSKPLWTVILYGYTF. Written as DNA, the CDR3 is TGTGCCAGCAGCAAACCTCTATGGACAGTCATTTTATATGGCTACACCTTC.

This chain joins TRBV5-1 and TRBJ1-5; no definite D call. The germline CDR1 and CDR2 sequences are SGHRS and YFSETQ. Trimming stripped 4 bases from V and 3 bases from J, with 11 bases between. The CDR3 loop spans 14 amino acids. The CDR3 DNA sequence: TGCGCCAGCAGCCCTGGCGGGTCCAATCAGCCCCAGCATTTT. This encodes CASSPGGSNQPQHF.

This clonotype showed up just a few times. V usage is TRBV7-2 and J usage is TRBJ2-6, with a possible D match to TRBD2 (6 bases). CDR1 and CDR2 from the germline V gene are SGHTA and FQGNSA. The length of the CDR3 is 16 residues. With 5 bases removed from V and 7 bases from J, the gap between germline ends came to 18 bases. CDR3 sequence reads: CASSTPLGAGANVLTF. CDR3 in DNA: TGTGCCAGCAGCACCCCCCTCGGGGCGGGAGCCAACGTCCTGACTTTC.

V usage is TRBV29-1 and J usage is TRBJ1-2, with a possible D match to TRBD1 (6 bases). Between the trimmed V and J ends, which lost 7 bases and 4 bases, there was a span of 13 bases. Germline V gives CDR1 SQVTM, CDR2 ANQGSEA. The CDR3 spans 12 residues. DNA of the CDR3: TGCAGCGGGGGAGGGGGGGCCTATGGCTACACCTTC. Its protein product is CSGGGGAYGYTF.

This clonotype was observed a handful of times. The V call is TRBV6-5, the J call TRBJ2-5; D remains unclear. CDR3 size: 12 residues. Germline-derived CDR1 and CDR2 are MNHEY and SVGAGI. V lost 2 bases and J 5 bases, leaving 6 bases between the germline ends. CDR3 sequence reads: CASSYGPETQYF. CDR3 sequence (DNA): TGTGCCAGCAGTTACGGGCCCGAGACCCAGTACTTC.

Many counts were recorded for this clonotype. The chain combines TRBV28 with TRBJ1-1; 7 positions agree with TRBD1. Germline loops: CDR1 MDHEN, CDR2 SYDVKM. Germline trimming cut 6 bases from V and 6 bases from J; bases unmatched to any gene: 10. The CDR3 has 14 residues. CDR3 loop: CASSKRQGVAEAFF. The CDR3 DNA reads TGTGCCAGCAGCAAAAGACAGGGTGTCGCTGAAGCTTTCTTT.

This clonotype was seen ten or more times. This chain joins TRBV28 and TRBJ2-5; D is unresolved. V was trimmed by 10 bases and J by 5 bases, leaving 20 bases between them. This CDR3 spans 14 amino acids. Germline CDR1 is MDHEN and CDR2 is SYDVKM. Written as DNA, the CDR3 is TGTGCCATCATCCCCCGAGGCAGGAAGGAGACCCAGTACTTC. This gives the protein CAIIPRGRKETQYF.

This clonotype has at least ten counts. The V and J genes are TRBV20-1 and TRBJ2-5; a possible D gene is TRBD1 (6 bases). The V and J ends lost 6 bases and 2 bases respectively, with 13 bases between them. Germline V gene sequence: CDR1 DFQATT, CDR2 SNEGSKA (reference sequence). The CDR3 consists of 13 residues. The CDR3 DNA is TGCAGTGCAACGCGGACAGTACAAGAGACCCAGTACTTC. It specifies CSATRTVQETQYF.

This clonotype was observed at least ten times. The V gene is TRBV5-1, the J gene TRBJ1-1; maybe TRBD1 (5 bases). Germline loops: CDR1 SGHRS, CDR2 YFSETQ. This CDR3 contains 12 residues. Between the trimmed V and J ends, which lost 4 bases and 3 bases, there was a span of 7 bases. The CDR3 protein is CASSRDHTEAFF. The CDR3, as DNA: TGCGCCAGCAGCCGGGACCACACTGAAGCTTTCTTT.

V is TRBV7-2 and J is TRBJ2-7, with D tentatively TRBD1 or TRBD2 (5 bases each). Germline V CDR1 and CDR2: SGHTA, FQGNSA. V lost 6 bases, J lost 5 bases, and 14 bases lay in between. The CDR3 has 13 residues. DNA for the CDR3: TGTGCCAGCAGTCAGGGCCGGGGCAACGAGCAGTACTTC. Translation gives CASSQGRGNEQYF.

This clonotype was observed at least ten times. V and J are TRBV12-3 or TRBV12-4 and TRBJ2-1, with 7 bases lining up with TRBD2. The CDR3 spans 14 residues. V trimming: 3 bases; J trimming: 4 bases; junction bases outside the gene matches: 3. The CDR3 DNA is TGTGCCAGCAGTTTCGACGGGGGGTACAATGAGCAGTTCTTC. Its protein is CASSFDGGYNEQFF.

This clonotype was counted a few times. V gene TRBV6-1 combines with J gene TRBJ1-2; possibly TRBD1 for D (5 bases). With 2 bases removed from V and 8 bases from J, the gap between germline ends came to 15 bases. The CDR3 contains 14 residues. From germline, CDR1 is MNHNS and CDR2 SASEGT. The CDR3 coding sequence is TGTGCCAGCAGTGAATGGGGACTACGGAAAGGCTACACCTTC. Its protein is CASSEWGLRKGYTF.

This clonotype was detected ten times or more. The chain is built from TRBV12-3 or TRBV12-4 and TRBJ1-2, with D tentatively TRBD1 (5 bases). The CDR3 loop spans 12 amino acids. V lost 2 bases and J 8 bases, leaving 9 bases between the germline ends. The CDR3 loop reads CASSLLGGGYTF. The DNA for the CDR3 is TGTGCCAGCAGTTTATTGGGGGGGGGCTACACCTTC.